The sequence of this TCR beta chain was determined in a study of shared clonotypes between healthy human individuals. With respect to this clone: The target antigen is unknown.

CD45RO-negative, CCR7-positively selected cells formed the naive CD8 fraction, excluding terminally differentiated effector memory CD45RA+ cells. V was shortened by 5 bases and J by 4 bases, with 18 bases between the two germline ends. The V gene's germline CDR1 is MNHEY and CDR2 SMNVEV (reference sequence). This CDR3 spans 15 amino acids. Method: immunoSEQ multiplex PCR; TCRdb's copy keeps in-frame clones and lacks some. Among hundreds of thousands of clones listed, roughly 98% were seen once. The study's findings and limits: Non-shared clonotypes had lower generation probabilities than clonotypes shared by all four sorted-subset donors. Relative to memory subsets, naive subsets generally showed larger estimated richness.

Sequenced material: naive CD8+ T cells sorted from blood. This TCR was recovered from a man aged 30 to 45 in good health. The chain recombines TRBV27 with TRBJ2-7, with D perhaps TRBD1 (7 bases). CDR3 sequence reads: CASSTWDSGPYEQYF. CDR3 DNA: TGTGCCAGCAGTACCTGGGACAGCGGGCCGTACGAGCAGTACTTC.